The clone carrying this TCR beta chain was seen only once. The data stem from a study of blood T cell repertoires in COVID-19. Whole-study context: Acute-phase and convalescent COVID-19 samples originated in the United States, Italy and Spain. PBMCs, B-cell-depleted T cells, or T cells were the source of the cDNA or gDNA that made up the material.

As handled by the study authors: Using reference gene primer amplification, nucleated cell counts were estimated. Repertoires were generated with immunoSEQ multiplex PCR, while TCRdb's copy carries only in-frame clones and drops some. That table furnishes V, J and clone size, whereas the DNA furnished D and trimming. The table has tens of thousands of clones, around 84% seen once. Per the germline V gene, CDR1 is SGDLS and CDR2 is YYNGEE. Deletions cut 1 base from V and 0 bases from J, with 17 bases between. The CDR3 is made up of 18 amino acids. Input material: peripheral blood. This TCR came from a man aged 45 to 65 with active or convalescent COVID-19. This sequence joins TRBV9 and TRBJ1-3; no reliable D call. The CDR3: CASSVLARTENSGNTIYF. In nucleotides, the CDR3 is TGTGCCAGCAGCGTACTCGCCCGGACTGAAAACTCTGGAAACACCATATATTTT.